The entry that follows covers one TCR beta chain sequence. Its target is not known. The sample comes from a study of T cell responses to AZD1222 COVID-19 vaccine. Study observations and caveats: Recipients of two AZD1222 doses showed rising Spike-specific TCR breadth and depth. Regions left unmutated in variants are reportedly the target of nearly half of spike-specific TCRs. At baseline, just 6 or 7 AZD1222 recipients tested seropositive. No day 14 peak samples; only post-peak repertoires were characterized.

V lost 3 bases and J 7 bases, leaving 13 bases between the germline ends. This CDR3 is 14 amino acids long. In germline, CDR1 is KGHSH, CDR2 LQKENI. The assay was immunoSEQ multiplex PCR, and TCRdb's table has in-frame clones only and misses some. Of around 150,000 clones detected, about 91% appear once; the ten largest clones hold 3% to 4%. The sequence was collected from an adult in good health. The chain links TRBV18 to TRBJ2-1, with a weak D call TRBD2 (5 bases). Sequences were derived from peripheral blood, sampled on day 0 of MenACWY control vaccination. Here the CDR3 DNA reads TGTGCCAGCTCACCGGCGGGTCCGTTAAATGAGCAGTTCTTC. Its translation is CASSPAGPLNEQFF.